This T cell receptor (beta chain) is drawn from a study of beta chain features in type 1 diabetes. Losses at the gene ends were 6 bases for V and 2 bases for J; bases not matched to a gene: 7. Germline V gene lookup returns CDR1 MGHDK and CDR2 SYGVNS. The CDR3 runs 15 residues. Comment on this clone: Its antigen remains unidentified.

Study results and caveats: Patients with Type 1 diabetes showed moderately but significantly shorter TCRB CDR3s in all four CD4+ subsets. Researchers caution that PCR might favor shorter templates, equally among patients and controls. A greater similarity of naive, central memory and Treg TCRB repertoires was seen among patients than among healthy donors.

Reverse transcribing all isolated RNA meant expressed TCRB transcripts were sequenced. Naive, central memory and regulatory T cell samples came to a mean of around 3.5 million reads. The protocol was immunoSEQ multiplex PCR, while the TCRdb copy is restricted to in-frame clones and leaves out a portion. The data hold about 270,000 clones, with roughly 13% observed a single time. This TCR derives from a man aged 30 to 45 with type 1 diabetes. Sequenced: naive CD4+ T cells from blood. This chain uses TRBV25-1 with TRBJ1-1, with 9 bases that match TRBD1. This CDR3 is CASSRNRGRNTEAFF. The CDR3 region has the DNA TGTGCCAGCAGCCGAAACAGGGGGCGAAACACTGAAGCTTTCTTT.